This T cell receptor (beta chain) was sequenced for a study of T cells in Graves' hyperthyroidism and ophthalmopathy. For the study at large: Peripheral blood draws took place at initial diagnosis, ahead of any treatment.

CDR1 and CDR2 from the germline V gene are SGHTA and FQGTGA. The CDR3 totals 13 residues. Trimming removed 3 bases at V and 5 bases at J, with 9 bases between. This clonotype has a count of ten or more. The TCR beta CDR3 regions underwent amplification using RNA transcripts as the source. An initial round of RT-PCR targeting the TCR CDR3 relied on the HTBI primer set. TCRdb re-called the multiplex PCR reads with MiXCR, one entry per CDR3 protein. In the table there are 650,000 to 850,000 distinct CDR3 sequences, about 19% of which are singletons. The TCR was taken from a woman in her forties or fifties with Graves' hyperthyroidism that later progressed to Graves' ophthalmopathy. Source material: blood. V usage is TRBV7-3 and J usage is TRBJ2-3; perhaps TRBD1 as D (6 bases). This chain's CDR3 is CASSFDRIDTQYF. CDR3 DNA sequence: TGTGCCAGCAGCTTCGACAGGATAGATACGCAGTATTTT.